A single T cell receptor (beta chain) is shown here with its context. What antigen it recognizes has not been identified. Base qualities are not at hand, and no much larger clone is one base apart. The CDR3 regions of human TCRbeta chains were subjected to immunosequencing. Under the source paper's analysis protocol: TCRs in the repertoires were compared against a reference library of SARS-CoV-2-specific TCRs that had been generated with the MIRA antigen-specificity platform. Breadth meant the fraction of unique TCRs that were SARS-CoV-2-associated, whereas depth meant the fraction of total T cells that were SARS-CoV-2-associated. Using the MIRA data, every spike-specific TCR was mapped to the spike region that the TCR reacted to and assigned to either a CD4 or a CD8 class. Log10-transformed breadth and depth values were compared by one-way ANOVA with Sidak's multiple comparisons tests. In its TCRdb copy, this immuneACCESS table keeps in-frame sequences only and misses some clones. Where compared with another copy, unresolved V genes explain less than half of these, and the others have no known cause. From that table come the V and J calls and clone size; the DNA was used to work out D and trimming. Across this sample there are 95,000 to 150,000 clones, with around 92% seen only once. The top ten hold 14% of the sample.

The sample comes from a study of T cell responses to AZD1222 COVID-19 vaccine (TCRdb year 2021). Regarding the complete study: AZD1222 recipients given second doses at about 4 weeks or at about 12 weeks were pooled, since spike-specific TCR depth and breadth were not found to differ between the two schedules. A total of 240 or so trial participants underwent TCR sequencing, of whom about 210 had received two doses of AZD1222 and approximately 26 had received two doses of the MenACWY control vaccine. Trial participants were enrolled into age subgroups of 18-55, 56-69 and 70-plus years, which contained approximately 150, 28 and 58 TCR-sequenced participants, respectively. Results the study describes overall, beyond this receptor: Participants were mostly white British, with more females than males. The authors suggested clonal diversity may have been underestimated. Because no day 14 peak-response samples were available, the repertoires could be characterized only after the peak T cell response. Vaccine-associated CD4 TCRs spanned the whole spike protein, with dominant responses in regions 160-218 and 743-854. Reportedly, almost half of the unique spike-specific TCRs recognized epitopes lying outside the regions that are mutated in the B.1.351 and B.1.1.7 variants. Spike-specific TCR breadth and depth rose significantly after two AZD1222 doses compared with day 0 and with MenACWY recipients. Conclusions about previously exposed vaccinees were limited because only six or seven AZD1222 recipients were SARS-CoV-2 seropositive at baseline. In the small 56-69-year group, the increase in depth fell short of significance, most likely because of low power.

Interpreted using the paper, the time point label stands for: baseline before first vaccination. Vaccinee samples were obtained from the UK trials COV001 and COV002, which included a single-blind randomized controlled phase 2/3 trial of AZD1222 (ChAdOx1 nCoV-19) in healthy adults. For TCRbeta chain sequencing, PBMC samples from trial participants were taken at day 0 and at day 28 after the second dose. The CDR3 starts with the cysteine, ends with the phenylalanine, and has 13 residues. The CDR3 DNA has 39 bases and is translated from base 1. V loses 3 bases of germline sequence and J loses 6 bases, and the interval between the two ends is 11 bases. The CDR1 and CDR2 encoded by the germline V gene are WSHSY and SAAADI.

The sequence joins TRBV10-2 to TRBJ1-1; no D gene can be assigned with confidence. This TCR came from an adult in good health. Here the sequenced sample was peripheral blood, taken on day 0 of AZD1222 vaccination. The DNA reads TGCGCCAGCAGTGAATGGCGAGACTCTGAAGCTTTCTTT. It specifies CASSEWRDSEAFF.